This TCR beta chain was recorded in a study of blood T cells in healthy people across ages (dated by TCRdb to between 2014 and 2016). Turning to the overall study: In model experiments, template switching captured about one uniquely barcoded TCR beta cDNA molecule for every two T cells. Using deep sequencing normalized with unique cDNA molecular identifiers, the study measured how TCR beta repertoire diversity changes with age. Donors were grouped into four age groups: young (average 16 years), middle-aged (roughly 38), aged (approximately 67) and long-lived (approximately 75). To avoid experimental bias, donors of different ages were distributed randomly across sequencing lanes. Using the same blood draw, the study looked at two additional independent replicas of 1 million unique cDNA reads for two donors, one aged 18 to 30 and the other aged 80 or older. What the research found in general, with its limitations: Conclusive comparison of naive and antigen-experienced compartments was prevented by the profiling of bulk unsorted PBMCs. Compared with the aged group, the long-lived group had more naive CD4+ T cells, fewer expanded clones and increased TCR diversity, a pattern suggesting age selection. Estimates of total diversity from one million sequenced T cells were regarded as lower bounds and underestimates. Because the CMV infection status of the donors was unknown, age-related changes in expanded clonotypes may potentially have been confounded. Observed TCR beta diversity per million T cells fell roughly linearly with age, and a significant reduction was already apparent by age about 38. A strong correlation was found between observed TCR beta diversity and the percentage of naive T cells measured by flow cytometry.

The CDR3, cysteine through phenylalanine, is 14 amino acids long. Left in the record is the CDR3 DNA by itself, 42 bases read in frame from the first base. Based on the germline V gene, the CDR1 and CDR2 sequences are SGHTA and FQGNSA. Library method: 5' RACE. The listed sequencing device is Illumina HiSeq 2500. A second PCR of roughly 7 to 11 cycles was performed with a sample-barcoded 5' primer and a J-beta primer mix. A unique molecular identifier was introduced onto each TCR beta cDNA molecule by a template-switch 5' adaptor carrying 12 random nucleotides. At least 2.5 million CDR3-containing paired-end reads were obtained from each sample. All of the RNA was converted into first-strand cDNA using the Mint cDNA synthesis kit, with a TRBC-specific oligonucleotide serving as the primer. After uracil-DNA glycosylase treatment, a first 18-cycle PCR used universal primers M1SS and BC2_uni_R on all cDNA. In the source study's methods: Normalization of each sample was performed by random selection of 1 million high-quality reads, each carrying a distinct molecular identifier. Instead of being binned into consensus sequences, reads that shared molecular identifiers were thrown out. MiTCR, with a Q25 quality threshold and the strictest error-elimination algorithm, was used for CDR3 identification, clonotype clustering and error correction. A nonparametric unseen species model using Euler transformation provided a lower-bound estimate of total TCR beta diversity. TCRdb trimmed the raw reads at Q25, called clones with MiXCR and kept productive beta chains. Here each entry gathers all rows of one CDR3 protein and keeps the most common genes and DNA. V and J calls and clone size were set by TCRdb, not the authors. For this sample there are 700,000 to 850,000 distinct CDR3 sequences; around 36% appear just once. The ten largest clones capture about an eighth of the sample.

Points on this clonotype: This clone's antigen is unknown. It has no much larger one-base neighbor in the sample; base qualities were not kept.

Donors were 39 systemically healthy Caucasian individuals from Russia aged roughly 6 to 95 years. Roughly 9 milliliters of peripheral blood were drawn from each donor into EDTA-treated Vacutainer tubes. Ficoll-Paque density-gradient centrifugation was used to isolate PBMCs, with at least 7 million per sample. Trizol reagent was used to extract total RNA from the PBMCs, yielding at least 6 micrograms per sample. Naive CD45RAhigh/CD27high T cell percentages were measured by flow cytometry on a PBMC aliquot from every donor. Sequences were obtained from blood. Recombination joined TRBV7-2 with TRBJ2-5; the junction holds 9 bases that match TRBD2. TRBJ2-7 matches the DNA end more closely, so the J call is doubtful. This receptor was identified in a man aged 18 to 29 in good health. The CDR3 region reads CASSLWLAGNEQYF. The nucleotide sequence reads TGTGCCAGCAGCTTATGGCTAGCGGGAAACGAGCAGTACTTC.